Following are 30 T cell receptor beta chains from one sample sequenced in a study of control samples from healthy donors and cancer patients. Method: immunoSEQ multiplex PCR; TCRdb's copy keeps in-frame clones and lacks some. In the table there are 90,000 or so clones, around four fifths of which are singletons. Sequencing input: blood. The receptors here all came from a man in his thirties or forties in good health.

In DNA form, the CDR3 reads TGCGCCAGCAGTGATCAGGGGGTAGCGGGGGGGCAGTATTTT. It yields the protein CASSDQGVAGGQYF. The chain links TRBV10-2 to TRBJ2-3; 10 bases map to TRBD2. The CDR3 totals 14 residues. With V trimmed by 3 bases and J by 11 bases, 8 bases remained unmatched. Germline V gives CDR1 WSHSY, CDR2 SAAADI.

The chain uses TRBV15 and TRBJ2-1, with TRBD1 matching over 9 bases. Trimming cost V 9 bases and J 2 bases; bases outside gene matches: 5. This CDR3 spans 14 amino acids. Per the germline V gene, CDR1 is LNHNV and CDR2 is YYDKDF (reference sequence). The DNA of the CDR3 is TGTGCCACTTGCCGGGACAGGGCCTACAATGAGCAGTTCTTC. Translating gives CATCRDRAYNEQFF.

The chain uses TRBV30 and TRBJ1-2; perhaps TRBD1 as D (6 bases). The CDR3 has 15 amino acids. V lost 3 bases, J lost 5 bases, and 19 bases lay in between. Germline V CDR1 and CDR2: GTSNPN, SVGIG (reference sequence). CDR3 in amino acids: CAWRDLQQGRYGYTF. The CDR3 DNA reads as TGTGCCTGGAGAGACCTACAACAGGGCCGGTATGGCTACACCTTC.

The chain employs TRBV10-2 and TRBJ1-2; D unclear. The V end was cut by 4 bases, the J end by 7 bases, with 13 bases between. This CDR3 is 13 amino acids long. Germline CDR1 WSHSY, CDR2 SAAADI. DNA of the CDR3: TGCGCCAGCAGTGTAACCGCATCCCTTGGCTACACCTTC. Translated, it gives CASSVTASLGYTF.

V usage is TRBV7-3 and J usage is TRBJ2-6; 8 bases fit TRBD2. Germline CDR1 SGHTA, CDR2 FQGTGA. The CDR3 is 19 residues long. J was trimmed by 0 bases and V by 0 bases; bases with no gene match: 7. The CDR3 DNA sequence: TGTGCCAGCAGCTTAACAGCGGTAGCGGGGAGCTCTGGGGCCAACGTCCTGACTTTC. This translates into CASSLTAVAGSSGANVLTF.

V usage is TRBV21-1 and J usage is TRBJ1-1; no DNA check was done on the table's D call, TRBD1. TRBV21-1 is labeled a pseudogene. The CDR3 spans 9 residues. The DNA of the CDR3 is TGTGCCAGGGACAGGGGCGCTTTCTTT. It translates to CARDRGAFF.

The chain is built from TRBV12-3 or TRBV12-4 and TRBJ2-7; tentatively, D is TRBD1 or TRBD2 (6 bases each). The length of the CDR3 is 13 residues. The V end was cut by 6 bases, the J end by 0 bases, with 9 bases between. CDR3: CASRRGASYEQYF. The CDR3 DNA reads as TGTGCCAGCAGAAGGGGGGCCTCCTACGAGCAGTACTTC.

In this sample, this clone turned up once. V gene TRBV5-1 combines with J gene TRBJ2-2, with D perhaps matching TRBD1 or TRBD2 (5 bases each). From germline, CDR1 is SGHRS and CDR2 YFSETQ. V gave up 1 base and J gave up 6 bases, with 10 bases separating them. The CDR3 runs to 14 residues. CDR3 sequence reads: CASSLMGDAGELFF. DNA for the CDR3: TGCGCCAGCAGCTTGATGGGGGATGCCGGGGAGCTGTTTTTT.

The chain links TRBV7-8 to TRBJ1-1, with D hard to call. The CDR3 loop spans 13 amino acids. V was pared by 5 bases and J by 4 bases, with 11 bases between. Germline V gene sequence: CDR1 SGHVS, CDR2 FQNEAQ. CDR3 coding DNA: TGTGCCAGCAGCGACCGACGGGTCACTGAAGCTTTCTTT. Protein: CASSDRRVTEAFF.

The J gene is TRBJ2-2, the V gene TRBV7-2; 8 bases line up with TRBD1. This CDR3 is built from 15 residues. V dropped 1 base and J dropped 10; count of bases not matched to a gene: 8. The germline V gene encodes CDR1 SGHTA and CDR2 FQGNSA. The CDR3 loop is CASSLVSQGAQELFF. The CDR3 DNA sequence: TGTGCCAGCAGCTTAGTCAGCCAGGGGGCGCAGGAGCTGTTTTTT. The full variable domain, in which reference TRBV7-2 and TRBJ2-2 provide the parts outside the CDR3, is GAGVSQSPSNKVTEKGKDVELRCDPISGHTALYWYRQSLGQGLEFLIYFQGNSAPDKSGLPSDRFSAERTGGSVSTLTIQRTQQEDSAVYLCASSLVSQGAQELFFGEGSRLTVL.

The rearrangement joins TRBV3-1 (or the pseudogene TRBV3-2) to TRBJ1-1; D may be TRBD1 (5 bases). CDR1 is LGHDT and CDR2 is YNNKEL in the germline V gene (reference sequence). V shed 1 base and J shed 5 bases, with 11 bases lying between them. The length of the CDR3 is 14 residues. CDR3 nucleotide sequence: TGTGCCAGCAGCCAAGTCTGGGGGGAAACTGAAGCTTTCTTT. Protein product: CASSQVWGETEAFF.

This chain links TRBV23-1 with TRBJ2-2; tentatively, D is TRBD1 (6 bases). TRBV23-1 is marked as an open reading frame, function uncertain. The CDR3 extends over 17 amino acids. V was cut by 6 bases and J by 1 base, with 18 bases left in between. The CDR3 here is CASSQSSGTLNTGELFF. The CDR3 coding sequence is TGCGCCAGCAGCCAAAGCTCAGGGACATTGAACACCGGGGAGCTGTTTTTT.

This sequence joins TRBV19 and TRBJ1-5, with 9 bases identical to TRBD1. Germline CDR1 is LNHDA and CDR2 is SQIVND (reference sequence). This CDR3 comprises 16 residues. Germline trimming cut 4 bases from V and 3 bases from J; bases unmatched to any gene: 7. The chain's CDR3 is CASSRVDRGLNQPQHF. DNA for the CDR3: TGTGCCAGTAGTAGGGTGGACAGGGGCCTCAATCAGCCCCAGCATTTT.

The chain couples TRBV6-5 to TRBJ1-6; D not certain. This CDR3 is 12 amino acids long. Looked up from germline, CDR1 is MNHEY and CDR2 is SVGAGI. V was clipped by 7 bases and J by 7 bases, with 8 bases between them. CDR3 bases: TGTGCCAGCAAGGTTTCGAATTCACCCCTCCACTTT. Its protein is CASKVSNSPLHF.

The CDR3 DNA follows: TGCAGCGTTTTTGACAGATACACTGAAGCTTTCTTT. Its translation: CSVFDRYTEAFF. This chain joins TRBV29-1 and TRBJ1-1; possible D gene TRBD1, 5 bases. Germline V gives CDR1 SQVTM, CDR2 ANQGSEA. The germline V and J ends were trimmed by 5 bases and 3 bases, with 10 bases remaining between them. The CDR3 has 12 amino acids.

The CDR3 spells CASRGRKAEAFF. CDR3 coding DNA: TGTGCCAGCAGGGGACGAAAGGCTGAAGCTTTCTTT. The rearrangement joins TRBV2 to TRBJ1-1; tentatively, D is TRBD1 (5 bases). The CDR3 loop spans 12 amino acids. From germline, CDR1 is SNHLY and CDR2 FYNNEI. Trimming cost V 6 bases and J 6 bases, with 11 bases left between them.

The CDR3 sequence: CASSELGSVNEKLFF. The CDR3, as DNA: TGTGCCAGCAGTGAATTGGGCAGCGTTAATGAAAAACTGTTTTTT. The rearrangement joins TRBV2 to TRBJ1-4; D is uncertain. Trimming took 2 bases from V and 4 from J, leaving 11 bases between them. From germline, CDR1 is SNHLY and CDR2 FYNNEI. The length of the CDR3 is 15 residues.

As DNA, the CDR3 is TGTGCCAGCAGCTCCCCGGGGCAGTCTGGTCGGCCCTACGAGCAGTACTTC. Protein sequence: CASSSPGQSGRPYEQYF. The chain couples TRBV7-2 to TRBJ2-7; D tentatively reads TRBD1 or TRBD2 (5 bases each). The CDR3 is made up of 17 amino acids. Germline assignment: CDR1 SGHTA and CDR2 FQGNSA. V was pared by 4 bases and J by 2 bases, with 21 bases between.

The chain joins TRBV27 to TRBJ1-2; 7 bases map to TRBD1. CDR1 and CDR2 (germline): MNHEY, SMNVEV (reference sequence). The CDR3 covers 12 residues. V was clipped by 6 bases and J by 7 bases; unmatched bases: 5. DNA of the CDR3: TGTGCCAGCAGAACAGGGGAAGTTGGCTACACCTTC. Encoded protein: CASRTGEVGYTF.

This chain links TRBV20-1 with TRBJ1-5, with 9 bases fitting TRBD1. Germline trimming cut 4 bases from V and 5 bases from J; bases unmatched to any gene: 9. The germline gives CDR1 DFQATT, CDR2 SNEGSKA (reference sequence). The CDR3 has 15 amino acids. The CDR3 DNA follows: TGCAGTGCTAATGACAGGGGGGTTGACGATCAGCCCCAGCATTTT. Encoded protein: CSANDRGVDDQPQHF.

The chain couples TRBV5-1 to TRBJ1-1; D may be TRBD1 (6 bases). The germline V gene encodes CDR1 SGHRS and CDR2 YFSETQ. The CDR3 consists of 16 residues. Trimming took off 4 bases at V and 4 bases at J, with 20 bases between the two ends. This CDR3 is CASSPNAGALGTEAFF. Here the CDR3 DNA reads TGCGCCAGCAGCCCGAATGCGGGGGCGCTCGGCACTGAAGCTTTCTTT.

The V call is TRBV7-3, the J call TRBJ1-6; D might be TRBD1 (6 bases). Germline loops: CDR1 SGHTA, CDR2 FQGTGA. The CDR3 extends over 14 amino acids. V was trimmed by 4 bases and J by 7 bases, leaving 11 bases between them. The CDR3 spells CASSSGQKNSPLHF. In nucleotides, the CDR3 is TGTGCCAGCAGCTCTGGACAGAAAAATTCACCCCTCCACTTT.

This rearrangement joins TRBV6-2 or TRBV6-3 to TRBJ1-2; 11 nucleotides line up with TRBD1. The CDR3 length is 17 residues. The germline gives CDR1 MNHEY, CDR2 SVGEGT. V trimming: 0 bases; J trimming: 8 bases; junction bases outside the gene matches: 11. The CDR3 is CASSYSIPGQGANGYTF. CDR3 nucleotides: TGTGCCAGCAGTTACTCGATACCCGGACAGGGGGCTAACGGCTACACCTTC.

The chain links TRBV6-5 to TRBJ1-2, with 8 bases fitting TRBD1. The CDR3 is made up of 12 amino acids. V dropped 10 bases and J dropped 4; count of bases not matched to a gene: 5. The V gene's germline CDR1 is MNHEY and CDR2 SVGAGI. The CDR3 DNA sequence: TGTGCCACCGGACAGGGCGGCTATGGCTACACCTTC. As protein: CATGQGGYGYTF.

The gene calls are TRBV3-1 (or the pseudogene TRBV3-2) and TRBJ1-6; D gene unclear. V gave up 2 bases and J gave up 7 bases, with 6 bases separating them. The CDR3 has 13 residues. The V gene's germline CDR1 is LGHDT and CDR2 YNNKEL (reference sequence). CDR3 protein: CASSQFTNSPLHF. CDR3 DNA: TGTGCCAGCAGCCAATTTACGAATTCACCCCTCCACTTT.

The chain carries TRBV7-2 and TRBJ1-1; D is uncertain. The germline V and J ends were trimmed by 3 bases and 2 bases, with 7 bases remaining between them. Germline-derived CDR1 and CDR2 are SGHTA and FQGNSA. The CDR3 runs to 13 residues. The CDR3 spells CASSFTANTEAFF. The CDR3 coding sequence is TGTGCCAGCAGCTTCACAGCAAACACTGAAGCTTTCTTT.

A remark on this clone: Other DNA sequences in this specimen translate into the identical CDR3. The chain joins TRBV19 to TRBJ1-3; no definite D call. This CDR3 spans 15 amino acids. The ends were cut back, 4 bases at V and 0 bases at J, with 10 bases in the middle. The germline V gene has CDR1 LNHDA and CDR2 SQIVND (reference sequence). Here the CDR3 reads CASSRAGYSGNTIYF. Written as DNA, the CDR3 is TGTGCCAGTAGTAGAGCAGGCTACTCTGGAAACACCATATATTTT.

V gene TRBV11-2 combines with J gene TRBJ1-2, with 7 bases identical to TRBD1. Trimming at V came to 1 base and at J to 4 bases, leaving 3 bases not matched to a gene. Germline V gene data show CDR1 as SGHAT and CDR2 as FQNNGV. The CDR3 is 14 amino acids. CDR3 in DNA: TGTGCCAGCAGCTTAGTTGCAGGGGGCTATGGCTACACCTTC. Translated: CASSLVAGGYGYTF. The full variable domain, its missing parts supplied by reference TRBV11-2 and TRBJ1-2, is EAGVAQSPRYKIIEKRQSVAFWCNPISGHATLYWYQQILGQGPKLLIQFQNNGVVDDSQLPKDRFSAERLKGVDSTLKIQPAKLEDSAVYLCASSLVAGGYGYTFGSGTRLTVV.

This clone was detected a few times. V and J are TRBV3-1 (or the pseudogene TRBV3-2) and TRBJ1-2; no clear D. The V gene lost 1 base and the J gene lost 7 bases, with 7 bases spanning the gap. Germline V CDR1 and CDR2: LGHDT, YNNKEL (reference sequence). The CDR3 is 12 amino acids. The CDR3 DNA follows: TGTGCCAGCAGCCAAGGGTACGGTGGCTACACCTTC. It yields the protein CASSQGYGGYTF.

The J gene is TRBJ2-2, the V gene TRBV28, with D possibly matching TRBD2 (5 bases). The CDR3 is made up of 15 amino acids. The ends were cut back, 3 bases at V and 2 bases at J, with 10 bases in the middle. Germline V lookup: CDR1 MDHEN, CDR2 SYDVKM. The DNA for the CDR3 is TGTGCCAGCAGTTTGGCGGGTTTTAACACCGGGGAGCTGTTTTTT. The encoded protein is CASSLAGFNTGELFF. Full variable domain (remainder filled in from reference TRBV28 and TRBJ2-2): DVKVTQSSRYLVKRTGEKVFLECVQDMDHENMFWYRQDPGLGLRLIYFSYDVKMKEKGDIPEGYSVSREKKERFSLILESASTNQTSMYLCASSLAGFNTGELFFGEGSRLTVL.